Described below is a single T cell receptor beta chain sequence and its context. The antigen remains undetermined. The junction differs from germline at one of its ends, possibly a read error. The CDR3 loop spans 14 amino acids. Germline-derived CDR1 and CDR2 are MNHEY and SVGEGT. Semi-nested PCR with Nested Universal Primer A followed constant-region reverse priming of full-length variable regions. TCRdb re-analysed the 5' RACE reads in MiXCR, keeping a single row per CDR3 protein. Of roughly 42,000 distinct CDR3 sequences in the sample, roughly a fifth were seen once. Broader study findings: Tumor-infiltrating Treg TCR alpha and beta sequences overlapped most with tumor naive CD4+ T cells, then blood naive.

Treg sorting used a CD4+CD25+CD127-/low gate. Sequenced: Tregs sorted from blood. This TCR derives from a female donor with breast cancer. The V gene is TRBV6-2 or TRBV6-3, the J gene TRBJ2-1; D perhaps matches TRBD2 (7 bases). The CDR3 DNA reads TGCGCCAGCAGGGTGGGGGGGGCGTCTAATGAGCAGTTCTTC. Protein sequence: CASRVGGASNEQFF.